One and the same sample provided the 25 T cell receptor beta chains below, sequenced in a study of OX40 agonist ivuxolimab in advanced cancers. The table came from immunoSEQ multiplex PCR; TCRdb's copy has only in-frame clones and leaves some out. The repertoire holds tens of thousands of clones, with roughly nine tenths as singletons. The sequenced sample was CD4+ or CD8+ T cells sorted from blood, obtained in a trial of the OX40 agonist ivuxolimab. These receptors all stem from an adult with an advanced solid tumor such as melanoma, head and neck, liver or kidney cancer.

A note on this clone: The conserved phenylalanine or tryptophan normally closing the CDR3 is absent here, so this likely arose from a read error. V usage is TRBV4-3 and J usage is TRBJ1-1; TRBD1 aligns across 8 bases. Germline V gives CDR1 LGHNA, CDR2 YSLEER. V gave up 2 bases and J gave up 11 bases; unmatched junction bases: 13. This CDR3 has 15 amino acids. CDR3 amino acids: CASSQSPTGGPRAFL. In DNA form, the CDR3 reads TGCGCCAGCAGCCAAAGCCCCACAGGGGGTCCGAGGGCTTTCCTT.

The V gene is TRBV18, the J gene TRBJ1-1; D is unresolved. Germline CDR1 is KGHSH and CDR2 is LQKENI. This CDR3 contains 15 residues. The V end was cut by 0 bases, the J end by 3 bases, with 11 bases between. This chain's CDR3 is CASSPPNIGYTEAFF. The CDR3 DNA is TGTGCCAGCTCACCACCTAATATAGGGTACACTGAAGCTTTCTTT.

This clone was picked up one time. This chain connects TRBV5-1 to TRBJ2-6; no clear D. The germline V and J ends were trimmed by 0 bases and 12 bases, with 10 bases remaining between them. Germline values: CDR1 SGHRS, CDR2 YFSETQ. The CDR3 is 13 amino acids. This CDR3 is CASSLVGQSVLTF. As DNA, the CDR3 is TGCGCCAGCAGCTTGGTCGGGCAGAGCGTCCTGACTTTC.

J is TRBJ2-2 and V is TRBV7-9; TRBD2 aligns across 7 bases. Germline loops: CDR1 SEHNR, CDR2 FQNEAQ (reference sequence). This CDR3 is 15 amino acids long. Unmatched junction bases numbered 3, after V lost 5 bases and J lost 0 bases. The CDR3 DNA sequence: TGTGCCAGCAGCCCGAGCGGGACGAACACCGGGGAGCTGTTTTTT. Translation gives CASSPSGTNTGELFF.

The V and J genes are TRBV4-1 and TRBJ1-1, with D hard to call. CDR3 length: 14 amino acids. V shed 9 bases and J shed 1 base, with 15 bases lying between them. Germline CDR1 and CDR2: MGHRA and YSYEKL. The CDR3 coding sequence is TGCGCCAGTTCGAGGAGGGATCAGAACACTGAAGCTTTCTTT. Translated, it gives CASSRRDQNTEAFF.

The V and J genes are TRBV4-1 and TRBJ1-1; the D gene is possibly TRBD1 (5 bases). Germline V gene data show CDR1 as MGHRA and CDR2 as YSYEKL. The V gene lost 4 bases and the J gene lost 5 bases, with 17 bases spanning the gap. This CDR3 region has 15 residues. CDR3: CASSPGRGSLTEAFF. DNA for the CDR3: TGCGCCAGCAGCCCGGGGCGGGGATCTTTGACTGAAGCTTTCTTT.

The V gene is TRBV6-1, the J gene TRBJ2-7, with 9 bases fitting TRBD2. CDR1 and CDR2 from the germline V gene are MNHNS and SASEGT. V was clipped by 10 bases and J by 2 bases; unmatched bases: 9. This CDR3 has 14 amino acids. DNA for the CDR3: TGTGCCACTTCTCTTAGCGGGGGTACCTACGAGCAGTACTTC. This encodes CATSLSGGTYEQYF.

This clone was seen a few times. The chain carries TRBV28 and TRBJ1-5, with D hard to call. Germline V CDR1 and CDR2: MDHEN, SYDVKM. Trimming took off 5 bases at V and 2 bases at J, with 7 bases between the two ends. There are 13 residues in the CDR3. DNA for the CDR3: TGTGCCAGCAGTCAATGGGGCAATCAGCCCCAGCATTTT. Its translation: CASSQWGNQPQHF.

The genes are TRBV4-2 and TRBJ1-5, with a tentative D call TRBD1 (5 bases). This CDR3 comprises 14 residues. The germline V gene has CDR1 LGHNA and CDR2 YNFKEQ. Deletions cut 5 bases from V and 2 bases from J, with 10 bases between. CDR3 bases: TGTGCCAGCAGCTTGACAGTTGGCAATCAGCCCCAGCATTTT. This encodes CASSLTVGNQPQHF.

This rearrangement joins TRBV7-9 to TRBJ1-2; no reliable D call. V was pared by 2 bases and J by 5 bases, with 6 bases between. The CDR3 extends over 12 amino acids. Germline V lookup: CDR1 SEHNR, CDR2 FQNEAQ (reference sequence). The CDR3 is CASSLTPYGYTF. The CDR3 region has the DNA TGTGCCAGCAGCTTAACCCCGTATGGCTACACCTTC.

The J gene is TRBJ2-3, the V gene TRBV10-2, with D perhaps matching TRBD2 (6 bases). The ends were cut back, 11 bases at V and 2 bases at J, with 8 bases in the middle. The germline gives CDR1 WSHSY, CDR2 SAAADI. The CDR3 covers 11 residues. DNA of the CDR3: TGCGCCGGGGGGACCACAGATACGCAGTATTTT. It translates to CAGGTTDTQYF.

The rearrangement uses TRBV7-9 and TRBJ1-1, with D unresolved. V lost 1 base and J lost 7, with 10 bases in between. The CDR3 runs to 13 residues. Germline-derived CDR1 and CDR2 are SEHNR and FQNEAQ (reference sequence). The CDR3 spells CASSLESGVEAFF. The CDR3 nucleotides are TGTGCCAGCAGCTTAGAGTCTGGTGTTGAAGCTTTCTTT.

This clone has just one count. DNA for the CDR3: TGTGCCAGCAGAACGAGCGGGAGTGCCTACGAGCAGTACTTC. Protein: CASRTSGSAYEQYF. This chain connects TRBV7-9 to TRBJ2-7, with TRBD2 identical over 8 bases. Germline V gene lookup returns CDR1 SEHNR and CDR2 FQNEAQ (reference sequence). The V gene end was trimmed by 6 bases and the J gene end by 2 bases; junction bases not matched to a gene: 6. The CDR3 contains 14 residues.

V and J are TRBV4-3 and TRBJ2-3, with D perhaps matching TRBD1 (5 bases). CDR3 size: 15 residues. Trimming took 2 bases from V and 2 from J, leaving 11 bases between them. Germline CDR1 and CDR2: LGHNA and YSLEER. CDR3 residues: CASSQYQGDTDTQYF. The CDR3 DNA sequence: TGCGCCAGCAGCCAATATCAGGGCGACACAGATACGCAGTATTTT.

This clone was picked up one time. The rearrangement links TRBV27 to TRBJ1-5; D is ambiguous. The CDR3 consists of 14 residues. CDR1 is MNHEY and CDR2 is SMNVEV in the germline V gene (reference sequence). Trimming stripped 6 bases from V and 0 bases from J, with 9 bases between. DNA for the CDR3: TGTGCCAGCAGCAACACAGCTAGCAATCAGCCCCAGCATTTT. It is translated as CASSNTASNQPQHF.

J is TRBJ2-1 and V is TRBV5-1; the D is unclear. V was pared by 0 bases and J by 0 bases, with 13 bases between. The CDR3 extends over 17 amino acids. Germline CDR1 and CDR2: SGHRS and YFSETQ. This CDR3 is CASSLVWALSSYNEQFF. CDR3 in DNA: TGCGCCAGCAGCTTGGTTTGGGCATTGAGCTCCTACAATGAGCAGTTCTTC.

The rearrangement links TRBV27 to TRBJ2-2, with D possibly matching TRBD2 (6 bases). From germline, CDR1 is MNHEY and CDR2 SMNVEV (reference sequence). This CDR3 region has 14 residues. V shed 5 bases and J shed 6 bases, with 13 bases lying between them. DNA for the CDR3: TGTGCCAGCAGTCTGGCGGGAATGTCCGGGGAGCTGTTTTTT. Encoded protein: CASSLAGMSGELFF.

This clone was detected only once. J is TRBJ2-2 and V is TRBV9; no clear D. This CDR3 has 14 residues. V was trimmed by 0 bases and J by 3 bases, leaving 6 bases between them. In germline, CDR1 is SGDLS, CDR2 YYNGEE. CDR3 in amino acids: CASSVEGYTGELFF. CDR3 nucleotides: TGTGCCAGCAGCGTAGAAGGCTACACCGGGGAGCTGTTTTTT.

This chain uses TRBV29-1 with TRBJ1-3; no firm D call. The CDR3 runs to 13 residues. Germline V gives CDR1 SQVTM, CDR2 ANQGSEA. V shed 0 bases and J shed 3 bases, with 6 bases lying between them. In DNA, the CDR3 is TGCAGCGTTGAAGATCTCGGTGGAAACACCATATATTTT. Residues: CSVEDLGGNTIYF.

As to this clone: Other DNA sequences within the sample encode an identical CDR3. This chain joins TRBV7-3 and TRBJ2-3; TRBD2 matches 7 bases. The CDR3 is 15 residues long. Per the germline V gene, CDR1 is SGHTA and CDR2 is FQGTGA. V lost 3 bases to trimming and J lost 3 bases; unmatched junction nucleotides: 6. In DNA, the CDR3 is TGTGCCAGCAGCTTGGTGGGAGGGAGTACAGATACGCAGTATTTT. This sequence encodes CASSLVGGSTDTQYF.

J is TRBJ2-4 and V is TRBV5-6; D not resolved. In germline, CDR1 is SGHDT, CDR2 YYEEEE. The CDR3 spans 14 residues. V was clipped by 2 bases and J by 9 bases, with 15 bases between them. This CDR3 is CASSFGTAFGIQYF. CDR3 nucleotides: TGTGCCAGCAGCTTCGGCACGGCGTTCGGCATTCAGTACTTC.

The rearrangement links TRBV18 to TRBJ2-7; TRBD1 agrees at 8 bases. V dropped 6 bases and J dropped 3; count of bases not matched to a gene: 10. The CDR3 length is 15 residues. Germline loops: CDR1 KGHSH, CDR2 LQKENI. This chain's CDR3 is CASSQRQGSGYEQYF. In DNA, the CDR3 is TGTGCCAGCTCGCAAAGACAGGGGTCGGGCTACGAGCAGTACTTC.

V and J are TRBV4-1 and TRBJ2-7; D remains unclear. Germline V gives CDR1 MGHRA, CDR2 YSYEKL. V shed 4 bases and J shed 4 bases, with 11 bases lying between them. This CDR3 has 13 residues. The CDR3 DNA reads TGCGCCAGCAGCCCAGGACGAAGATACGAGCAGTACTTC. Its translation is CASSPGRRYEQYF.

The chain couples TRBV6-6 to TRBJ2-1, with D possibly called TRBD1 or TRBD2 (5 bases each). The V end lost 0 bases, the J end lost 4 bases, and 13 bases lay between the germline ends. The CDR3 consists of 16 residues. Germline CDR1 is MNHNY and CDR2 is SVGAGI (reference sequence). The CDR3 nucleotides are TGTGCCAGCAGTTACTCCTCCTTGAGGGGTTACAATGAGCAGTTCTTC. This gives the protein CASSYSSLRGYNEQFF.

This chain links TRBV7-9 with TRBJ2-7; 7 positions agree with TRBD2. Trimming took 1 base from V and 0 from J; bases not matched to a gene: 12. The CDR3 has 18 residues. In germline, CDR1 is SEHNR, CDR2 FQNEAQ (reference sequence). The CDR3 DNA reads TGTGCCAGCAGCTTAGAATACAGTTGGGCTAGCGGCTCCTACGAGCAGTACTTC. Translation gives CASSLEYSWASGSYEQYF.